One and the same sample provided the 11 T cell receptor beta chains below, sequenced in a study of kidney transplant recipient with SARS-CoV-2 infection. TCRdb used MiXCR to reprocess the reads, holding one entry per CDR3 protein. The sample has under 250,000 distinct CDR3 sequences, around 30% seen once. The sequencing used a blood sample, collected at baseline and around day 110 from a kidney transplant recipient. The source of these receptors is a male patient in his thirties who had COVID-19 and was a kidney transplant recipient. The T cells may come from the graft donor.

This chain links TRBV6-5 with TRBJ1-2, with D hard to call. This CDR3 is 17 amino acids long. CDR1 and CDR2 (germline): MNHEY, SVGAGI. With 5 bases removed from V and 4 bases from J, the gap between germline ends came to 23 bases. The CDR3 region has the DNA TGTGCCAGCAGTACCATGTGCTCTATGCGAAAGACCTATGGCTACACCTTC. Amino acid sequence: CASSTMCSMRKTYGYTF.

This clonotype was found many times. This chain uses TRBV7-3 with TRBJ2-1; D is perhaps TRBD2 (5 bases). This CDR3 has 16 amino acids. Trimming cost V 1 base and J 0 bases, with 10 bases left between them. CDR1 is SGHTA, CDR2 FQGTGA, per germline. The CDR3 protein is CASSLRAVSSYNEQFF. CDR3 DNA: TGTGCCAGCAGCTTAAGAGCGGTGAGCTCCTACAATGAGCAGTTCTTC.

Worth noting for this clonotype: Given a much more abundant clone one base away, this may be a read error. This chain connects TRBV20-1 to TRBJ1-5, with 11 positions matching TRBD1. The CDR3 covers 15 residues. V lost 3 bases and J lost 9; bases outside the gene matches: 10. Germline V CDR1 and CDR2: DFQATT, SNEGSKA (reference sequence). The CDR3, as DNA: TGCAGTGCTAGCAGAGGACAGGGGGCAGGACGGCCCCAGCATTTT. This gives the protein CSASRGQGAGRPQHF.

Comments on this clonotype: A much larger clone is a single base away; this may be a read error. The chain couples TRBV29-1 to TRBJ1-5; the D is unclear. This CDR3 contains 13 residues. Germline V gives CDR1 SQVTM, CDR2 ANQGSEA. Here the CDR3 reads CGVRGGFDQPQHF. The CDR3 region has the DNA TGCGGCGTTCGGGGAGGCTTTGATCAGCCCCAGCATTTT.

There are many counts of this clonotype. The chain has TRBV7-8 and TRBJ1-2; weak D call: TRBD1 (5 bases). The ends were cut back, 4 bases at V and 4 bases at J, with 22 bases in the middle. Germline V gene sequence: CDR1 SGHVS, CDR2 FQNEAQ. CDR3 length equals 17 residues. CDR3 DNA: TGTGCCAGCAGCTCCGAGGGGTTTACCCGAAAGACCTATGGCTACACCTTC. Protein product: CASSSEGFTRKTYGYTF.

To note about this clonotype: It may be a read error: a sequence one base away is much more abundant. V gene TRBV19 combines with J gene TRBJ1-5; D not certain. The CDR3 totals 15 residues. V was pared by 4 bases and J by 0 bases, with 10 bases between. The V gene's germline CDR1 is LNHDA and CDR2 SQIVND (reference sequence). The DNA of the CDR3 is TGTGCCAGTAGTAGAGTCAGTGGTAGCAATCAGCCCCAGCATTTT. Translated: CASSRVSGSNQPQHF.

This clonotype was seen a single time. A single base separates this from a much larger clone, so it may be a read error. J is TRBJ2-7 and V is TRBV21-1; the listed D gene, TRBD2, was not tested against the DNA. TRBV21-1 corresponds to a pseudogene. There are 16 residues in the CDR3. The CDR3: CASSAGPATRVRRAVF. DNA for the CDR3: TGTGCCAGCAGTGCTGGCCCAGCTACACGTGTTAGACGAGCAGTATTC.

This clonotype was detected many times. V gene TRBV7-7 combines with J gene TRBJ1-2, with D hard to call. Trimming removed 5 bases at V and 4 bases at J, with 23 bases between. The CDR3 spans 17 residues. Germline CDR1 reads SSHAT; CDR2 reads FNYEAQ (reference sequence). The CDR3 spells CASSPLHKCRKTYGYTF. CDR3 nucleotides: TGTGCCAGCAGCCCACTTCATAAGTGCCGAAAGACCTATGGCTACACCTTC. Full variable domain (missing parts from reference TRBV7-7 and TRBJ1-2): GAGVSQSPRYKVTKRGQDVTLRCDPISSHATLYWYQQALGQGPEFLTYFNYEAQPDKSGLPSDRFSAERPEGSISTLTIQRTEQRDSAMYRCASSPLHKCRKTYGYTFGSGTRLTVV.

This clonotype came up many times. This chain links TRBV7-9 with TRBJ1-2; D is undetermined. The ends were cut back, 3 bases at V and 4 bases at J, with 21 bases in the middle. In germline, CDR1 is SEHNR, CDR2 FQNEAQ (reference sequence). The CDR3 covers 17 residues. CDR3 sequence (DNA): TGTGCCAGCAGCTTGGAGGAATACCATGGAAAGACCTATGGCTACACCTTC. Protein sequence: CASSLEEYHGKTYGYTF.

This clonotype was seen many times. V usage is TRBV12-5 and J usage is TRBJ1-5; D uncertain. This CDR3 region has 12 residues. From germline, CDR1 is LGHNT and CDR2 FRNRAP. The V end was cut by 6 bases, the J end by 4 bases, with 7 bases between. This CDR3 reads CASGSENQPQHF. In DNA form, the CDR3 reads TGTGCTAGTGGCTCGGAAAATCAGCCCCAGCATTTT.

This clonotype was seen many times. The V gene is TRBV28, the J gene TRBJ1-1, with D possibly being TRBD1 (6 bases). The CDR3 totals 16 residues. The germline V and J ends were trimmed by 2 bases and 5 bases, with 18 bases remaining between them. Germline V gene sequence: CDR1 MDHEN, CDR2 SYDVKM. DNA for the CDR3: TGTGCCAGCAGTTTACCCCTAGGCGGCCAGGGGACTGAAGCTTTCTTT. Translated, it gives CASSLPLGGQGTEAFF.